This T cell receptor beta chain was captured by sequencing in a study of STAT5B mutations in CD4+ large granular lymphocyte leukemia. Study background: Among healthy donors, a particular HLA allele went with more CDR3 'QG' motifs.

Assay used: immunoSEQ multiplex PCR; TCRdb lists only in-frame clones, some missing. Among some 30,000 clones, approximately 71% were seen once, and the ten largest hold 0.4% to 0.45%. Germline CDR1 reads SQVTM; CDR2 reads ANQGSEA. This CDR3 contains 12 residues. V was clipped by 4 bases and J by 4 bases, with 8 bases between them. The specimen sequenced was CD4+ T cells from blood buffy coats. The TCR originated in a human donor in good health. The V call is TRBV29-1, the J call TRBJ1-3; D possibly corresponds to TRBD1 (5 bases). The CDR3 here is CSVAGSGNTIYF. CDR3 nucleotides: TGCAGCGTTGCAGGGTCCGGAAACACCATATATTTT.